Listed below are T cell receptor beta chains from one sample, sequenced in a study of Ad26.COV2.S vaccination and SARS-CoV-2 variants. Method: immunoSEQ multiplex PCR; TCRdb's copy keeps in-frame clones and lacks some. This table holds a few hundred thousand clones, 90% found once. The specimen comprised peripheral blood, sampled in a trial of Ad26.COV2.S vaccine versus placebo. These receptor sequences come from a person between 18 and 60 years old who received the Ad26.COV2.S COVID-19 vaccine or a placebo. Each CDR3 is given with its conserved first and last residue. The order of the fields is clone size, V gene, J gene, D gene, CDR3 DNA, CDR3 protein. The D gene is left open where the match is weak. Clone size, where shown, is once, few, many, or a class for clones that have expanded.

once	TRBV15	TRBJ1-4	TRBD1	TGTGCCACCAGCAAGGGACAGGGAGTCGGTGAAAAACTGTTTTTT	CATSKGQGVGEKLFF
NA	TRBV28	TRBJ2-1	TRBD2	TGTGCCAGCAGTTCCCAATCGGGACTAGCGACCTACAATGAGCAGTTCTTC	CASSSQSGLATYNEQFF
once	TRBV11-2	TRBJ2-7	NA	TGTGCCAGCAGCTTAGGCGGCAGGGGTGCCGAGCAGTACTTC	CASSLGGRGAEQYF
NA	TRBV27	TRBJ2-7	NA	TGTGCCAGCAGTCCCCGACAGGCCCCCTACGAGCAGTACTTC	CASSPRQAPYEQYF
NA	TRBV6-1	TRBJ2-3	TRBD1	TGTGCCAGCAGTGAACGAGTGGGGCAGGGGGCAACAGATACGCAGTATTTT	CASSERVGQGATDTQYF
few	TRBV4-3	TRBJ1-6	NA	TGCGCCAGCAGCCAAGATCGGACTATCGGGTATAATTCACCCCTCCACTTT	CASSQDRTIGYNSPLHF
few	TRBV7-2	TRBJ2-7	TRBD1	TGTGCCAGCAGCTTAGGTCATCTTAGACAGGGGGCTTGGCAGTACTTC	CASSLGHLRQGAWQYF
NA	TRBV28	TRBJ1-4	TRBD1	TGTGCCAGCAGTTCGACAGGGGGCCGTGAAAAACTGTTTTTT	CASSSTGGREKLFF
NA	TRBV7-9	TRBJ2-7	TRBD1	TGTGCCAGCAGCCTAGGACAGGGGATCGTCGAGCAGTACTTC	CASSLGQGIVEQYF
NA	TRBV30	TRBJ2-1	NA	TGTGCCTGGAGTGTAATGGGGGGAGGTGCAAATGAGCAGTTCTTC	CAWSVMGGGANEQFF
NA	TRBV28	TRBJ1-4	NA	TGTGCCAGCAGTTTATCCCGGGTCGAAGCTGAAAAACTGTTTTTT	CASSLSRVEAEKLFF
NA	TRBV6-5	TRBJ1-6	TRBD1	TGTGCCGCCCACCCGCGGGACAGGTTTTCACCCCTCCACTTT	CAAHPRDRFSPLHF
NA	TRBV5-5	TRBJ1-6	NA	TGTGCCAGCAGCTTCCCGGACAGAGGGAATTCACCCCTCCACTTT	CASSFPDRGNSPLHF
NA	TRBV6-1	TRBJ2-7	NA	TGTGCCAGCAGTGATGACTGGTACTACGAGCAGTACTTC	CASSDDWYYEQYF
NA	TRBV19	TRBJ1-5	TRBD1	TGTGCCAGTAGTAGGGGCCCGACGACAGGGTTAAAGCGAAATACTCAGCCCCAGCATTTT	CASSRGPTTGLKRNTQPQHF
NA	TRBV9	TRBJ2-5	NA	TGTGCCAGCAGCGTTGCTAGCCGAGAGACCCAGTACTTC	CASSVASRETQYF